Below are 2 T cell receptor beta chains sequenced from a single sample in a study of glioma-infiltrating T cells. Using RNA template, CDR3s of TCR alpha and beta were amplified with iRepertoire arm-PCR. Each CDR3 protein gets one entry after TCRdb re-called the multiplex PCR reads with MiXCR. The sample includes 2 distinct CDR3 sequences. Sequencing was carried out using glioma tissue, nonneoplastic brain tissue, or PBMCs (not recorded which). The receptors stem from a human donor with low-grade glioma or glioblastoma, undergoing nonglioma brain surgery, or in good health (not recorded which).

With respect to this clonotype: This beta chain appears as a stray read in a library generated for alpha chains; its size is not informative. The rearrangement joins TRBV4-1 to TRBJ2-1; TRBD1 agrees at 7 bases. V lost 7 bases to trimming and J lost 4 bases; unmatched junction nucleotides: 16. Germline CDR1 MGHRA, CDR2 YSYEKL. The CDR3 spans 17 residues. The CDR3 loop reads CASTSGTDFWGYNEQFF. The DNA of the CDR3 is TGCGCCAGCACCTCCGGGACAGACTTTTGGGGGTACAATGAGCAGTTCTTC.

About this clonotype itself: This beta chain came through as a stray read in a library set up for alpha chains, and its size says little. This sequence joins TRBV4-1 and TRBJ1-4, with TRBD1 as a possible D gene (5 bases). Germline values: CDR1 MGHRA, CDR2 YSYEKL. The CDR3 is 16 residues long. V lost 0 bases and J 7 bases, leaving 15 bases between the germline ends. In nucleotides, the CDR3 is TGCGCCAGCAGCCAAGATTGGAGGGGTCTGGGTGAAAAACTGTTTTTT. Translating gives CASSQDWRGLGEKLFF.